A selection of T cell receptor beta chains follows, all from one sample in a study of CD8 T cells in ankylosing spondylitis. Each CDR3 protein is one row after TCRdb ran MiXCR on the 5' RACE reads. The repertoire includes some 38,000 distinct CDR3 sequences, less than 4% of them detected once, and approximately 3% sits in the top ten. Sequencing was done on a sample of blood, either unsorted or a sorted T cell fraction (not recorded which). The receptors were gathered from a male donor with ankylosing spondylitis or in good health (not recorded which). CDR3s include the opening cysteine and the closing phenylalanine or tryptophan. The D gene is left open where the match is weak. Clone size is stated in some rows and not others, as once, few, many or a class when expanded.

clone size | D gene | J gene | V gene | CDR3 protein | CDR3 DNA
many | TRBD1 | TRBJ2-4 | TRBV9 | CASSVSPDRGAGKNIQYF | TGTGCCAGCAGCGTCTCCCCCGACAGGGGGGCGGGCAAAAACATTCAGTACTTC
many | NA | TRBJ2-6 | TRBV9 | CASSVTLTGRAGANVLTF | TGTGCCAGCAGCGTGACCTTAACAGGGAGGGCTGGGGCCAACGTCCTGACTTTC
many | NA | TRBJ2-1 | TRBV9 | CASSRQETIYNEQFF | TGTGCCAGCAGCCGACAGGAGACAATATACAATGAGCAGTTCTTC
many | NA | TRBJ2-2 | TRBV9 | CASRQDGELFF | TGTGCCAGCAGGCAGGACGGGGAGCTGTTTTTT
many | NA | TRBJ2-2 | TRBV9 | CASSSRGAGELFF | TGTGCCAGCAGCTCCCGGGGGGCAGGGGAGCTGTTTTTT
NA | NA | TRBJ1-3 | TRBV9 | CASSDRDRGNTIYF | TGTGCCAGCAGCGACCGGGACCGGGGAAACACCATATATTTT
many | TRBD2 | TRBJ2-1 | TRBV9 | CASSGTSGGFYNEQFF | TGTGCCAGCAGCGGGACTAGCGGGGGGTTCTACAATGAGCAGTTCTTC
NA | NA | TRBJ2-5 | TRBV9 | CASGPLGGETQYF | TGTGCCAGCGGGCCCCTTGGAGGAGAGACCCAGTACTTC
many | NA | TRBJ1-2 | TRBV29-1 | CRCGLMFNYGYTF | TGCAGGTGTGGACTGATGTTTAACTATGGCTACACCTTC
many | NA | TRBJ2-3 | TRBV9 | CASSVDPRSTDTQYF | TGTGCCAGCAGCGTAGACCCCCGTAGCACAGATACGCAGTATTTT
many | TRBD1 | TRBJ1-5 | TRBV9 | CASSVGDRGEQPQHF | TGTGCCAGCAGCGTAGGCGACAGGGGGGAACAGCCCCAGCATTTT
many | NA | TRBJ2-1 | TRBV9 | CASSVGPNEQFF | TGTGCCAGCAGCGTAGGTCCCAATGAGCAGTTCTTC
many | NA | TRBJ2-5 | TRBV9 | CASSRSPIQETQYF | TGTGCCAGCAGCCGATCACCGATACAAGAGACCCAGTACTTC
many | NA | TRBJ2-5 | TRBV23-1 | CASMVGARCETQYF | TGCGCCAGCATGGTCGGGGCGCGTTGTGAGACCCAGTACTTC
many | NA | TRBJ2-2 | TRBV9 | CASSVEGELFF | TGTGCCAGCAGCGTAGAAGGGGAGCTGTTTTTT
many | TRBD1 | TRBJ2-5 | TRBV9 | CASSRGQGEYPVQYF | TGTGCCAGCAGTCGGGGACAGGGCGAGTACCCCGTCCAGTACTTC
many | NA | TRBJ2-1 | TRBV9 | CASSVGIKDNEQFF | TGTGCCAGCAGCGTAGGGATTAAGGACAATGAGCAGTTCTTC
many | NA | TRBJ1-2 | TRBV9 | CASSVAGSTYGGYTF | TGTGCCAGCAGCGTAGCGGGCTCTACCTATGGTGGCTACACCTTC
many | NA | TRBJ1-1 | TRBV9 | CASSVTMNTEAFF | TGTGCCAGCAGCGTAACCATGAACACTGAAGCTTTCTTT
few | TRBD2 | TRBJ2-2 | TRBV9 | CASSVVGTRDTGELFF | TGTGCCAGCAGCGTAGTTGGGACTAGGGACACCGGGGAGCTGTTTTTT
many | TRBD2 | TRBJ2-1 | TRBV9 | CASSDSSGMTSYNEQFF | TGTGCCAGCAGCGACTCTAGCGGGATGACCTCCTACAATGAGCAGTTCTTC
many | NA | TRBJ2-2 | TRBV9 | CASSPAGSGELFF | TGTGCCAGCAGCCCAGCAGGTTCCGGGGAGCTGTTTTTT
NA | NA | TRBJ2-3 | TRBV9 | CASSVGGTASTDTQYF | TGTGCCAGCAGCGTAGGTGGGACGGCTAGCACAGATACGCAGTATTTT
many | NA | TRBJ1-3 | TRBV9 | CASSVTALYSGNTIYF | TGTGCCAGCAGCGTGACAGCTTTATACTCTGGAAACACCATATATTTT
many | NA | TRBJ2-6 | TRBV9 | CASSVEPLSGANVLTF | TGTGCCAGCAGCGTAGAACCCCTCTCTGGGGCCAACGTCCTGACTTTC
many | TRBD1 | TRBJ1-4 | TRBV6-9 | CASSYGDRGPEKLFF | TGTGCCAGCAGTTACGGAGACAGGGGACCTGAAAAACTGTTTTTT
many | NA | TRBJ2-1 | TRBV9 | CASIQGSKRGTNNEQFF | TGTGCCAGCATCCAGGGGTCGAAGAGGGGCACCAACAATGAGCAGTTCTTC
many | TRBD1 | TRBJ2-1 | TRBV9 | CASSVGTGLNNEQFF | TGTGCCAGCAGCGTTGGGACAGGGTTGAACAATGAGCAGTTCTTC
few | TRBD1 | TRBJ1-2 | TRBV9 | CASSVYVGQGDNYGYTF | TGTGCCAGCAGCGTATATGTAGGACAGGGGGACAACTATGGCTACACCTTC
many | TRBD1 | TRBJ1-2 | TRBV9 | CASSEDPTDRGYGYTF | TGTGCCAGCAGCGAGGACCCTACCGACAGGGGCTATGGCTACACCTTC
many | NA | TRBJ2-2 | TRBV9 | CASSGTRTGELFF | TGTGCCAGCAGCGGGACTCGAACCGGGGAGCTGTTTTTT
many | NA | TRBJ2-2 | TRBV9 | CASSGRSVVGELFF | TGTGCCAGCAGCGGTAGATCGGTCGTGGGGGAGCTGTTTTTT
many | NA | TRBJ1-3 | TRBV9 | CASAAVGVPGNTIYF | TGTGCCAGCGCGGCGGTTGGGGTACCTGGAAACACCATATATTTT
many | NA | TRBJ2-1 | TRBV9 | CASSTSGTKWFNEQFF | TGTGCCAGCAGCACATCCGGGACGAAGTGGTTCAATGAGCAGTTCTTC
many | NA | TRBJ1-2 | TRBV9 | CASSVDGRPNYGYTF | TGTGCCAGCAGCGTAGACGGCAGACCTAACTATGGCTACACCTTC
many | TRBD2 | TRBJ2-1 | TRBV9 | CASSVGDAGGYNEQFF | TGTGCCAGCAGCGTAGGGGACGCGGGAGGTTACAATGAGCAGTTCTTC
many | NA | TRBJ1-5 | TRBV9 | CASSVEGGPQHF | TGTGCCAGCAGCGTAGAAGGGGGACCCCAGCATTTT
many | TRBD2 | TRBJ2-3 | TRBV9 | CASSILAGGSTDTQYF | TGTGCCAGCAGCATACTAGCGGGAGGGAGCACAGATACGCAGTATTTT
many | NA | TRBJ1-4 | TRBV9 | CASSPNADPRGEKLFF | TGTGCCAGCAGCCCAAACGCGGACCCCCGGGGTGAAAAACTGTTTTTT
NA | TRBD2 | TRBJ2-3 | TRBV9 | CASSVGTSGGAPDTQYF | TGTGCCAGCAGCGTAGGGACTAGCGGGGGGGCGCCAGATACGCAGTATTTT
many | TRBD2 | TRBJ2-1 | TRBV9 | CASSPGLAGGGGYNEQFF | TGTGCCAGCAGCCCGGGACTAGCGGGGGGTGGGGGTTACAATGAGCAGTTCTTC
many | TRBD2 | TRBJ2-3 | TRBV9 | CASSPTSGGASTDTQYF | TGTGCCAGCAGCCCGACTAGCGGGGGGGCTAGCACAGATACGCAGTATTTT
many | NA | TRBJ2-1 | TRBV9 | CASSLSGGIYNEQFF | TGTGCCAGCAGCTTGTCTGGTGGGATCTACAATGAGCAGTTCTTC
many | TRBD1 | TRBJ2-1 | TRBV9 | CASSVRDRDSYNEQFF | TGTGCCAGCAGCGTTAGGGACAGGGATTCCTACAATGAGCAGTTCTTC